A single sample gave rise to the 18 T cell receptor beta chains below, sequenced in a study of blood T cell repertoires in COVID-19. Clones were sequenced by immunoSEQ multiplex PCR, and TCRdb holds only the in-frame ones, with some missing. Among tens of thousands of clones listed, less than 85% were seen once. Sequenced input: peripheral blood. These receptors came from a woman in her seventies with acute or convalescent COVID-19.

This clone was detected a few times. The CDR3 DNA follows: TGTGCCAGCAGTCCAGGGGGCAGGGAAGAGTGGGCAACTAATGAAAAACTGTTTTTT. This sequence encodes CASSPGGREEWATNEKLFF. The chain joins TRBV6-4 to TRBJ1-4, with TRBD1 matching over 8 bases. CDR1 and CDR2 (germline): MRHNA, SNTAGT. Trimming cost V 5 bases and J 0 bases; bases outside gene matches: 14. CDR3 length equals 19 residues.

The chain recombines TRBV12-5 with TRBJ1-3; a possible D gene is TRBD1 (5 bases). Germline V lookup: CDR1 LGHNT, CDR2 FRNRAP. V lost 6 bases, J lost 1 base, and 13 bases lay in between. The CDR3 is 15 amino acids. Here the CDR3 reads CASGYRRPSGNTIYF. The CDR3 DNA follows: TGTGCTAGTGGCTACAGGCGTCCTTCTGGAAACACCATATATTTT.

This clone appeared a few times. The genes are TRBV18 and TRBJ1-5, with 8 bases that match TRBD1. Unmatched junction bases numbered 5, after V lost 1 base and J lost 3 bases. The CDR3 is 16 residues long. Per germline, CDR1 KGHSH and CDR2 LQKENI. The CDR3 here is CASSPRDRGHNQPQHF. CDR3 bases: TGTGCCAGCTCACCACGCGACAGGGGACACAATCAGCCCCAGCATTTT. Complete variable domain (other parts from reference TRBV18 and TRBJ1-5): NAGVMQNPRHLVRRRGQEARLRCSPMKGHSHVYWYRQLPEEGLKFMVYLQKENIIDESGMPKERFSAEFPKEGPSILRIQQVVRGDSAAYFCASSPRDRGHNQPQHFGDGTRLSIL.

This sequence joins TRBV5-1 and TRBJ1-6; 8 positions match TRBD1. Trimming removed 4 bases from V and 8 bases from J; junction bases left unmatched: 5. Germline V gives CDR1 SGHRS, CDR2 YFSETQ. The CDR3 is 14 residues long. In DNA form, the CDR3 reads TGCGCCAGCAGCCGAACAGGGGGAGATTCACCCCTCCACTTT. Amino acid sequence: CASSRTGGDSPLHF.

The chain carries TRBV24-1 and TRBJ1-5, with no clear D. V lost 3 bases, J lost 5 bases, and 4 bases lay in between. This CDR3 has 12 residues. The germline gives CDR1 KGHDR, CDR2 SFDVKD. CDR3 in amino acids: CATSDQDQPQHF. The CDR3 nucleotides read TGTGCCACCAGTGATCAGGATCAGCCCCAGCATTTT.

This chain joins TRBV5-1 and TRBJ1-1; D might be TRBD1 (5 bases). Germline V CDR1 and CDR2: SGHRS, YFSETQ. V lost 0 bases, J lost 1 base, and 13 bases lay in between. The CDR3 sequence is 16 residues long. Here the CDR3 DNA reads TGCGCCAGCAGCTTGGGTTGGGGCAGTCAGAACACTGAAGCTTTCTTT. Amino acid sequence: CASSLGWGSQNTEAFF. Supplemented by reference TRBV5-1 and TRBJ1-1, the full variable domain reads KAGVTQTPRYLIKTRGQQVTLSCSPISGHRSVSWYQQTPGQGLQFLFEYFSETQRNKGNFPGRFSGRQFSNSRSEMNVSTLELGDSALYLCASSLGWGSQNTEAFFGQGTRLTVV.

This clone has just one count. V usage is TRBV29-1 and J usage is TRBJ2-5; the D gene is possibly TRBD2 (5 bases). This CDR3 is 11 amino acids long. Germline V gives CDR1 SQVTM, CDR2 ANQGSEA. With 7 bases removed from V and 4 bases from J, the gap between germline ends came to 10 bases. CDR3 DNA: TGCAGCGCTAGCCCCGGAGAGACCCAGTACTTC. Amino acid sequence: CSASPGETQYF. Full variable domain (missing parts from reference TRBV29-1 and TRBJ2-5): SAVISQKPSRDICQRGTSLTIQCQVDSQVTMMFWYRQQPGQSLTLIATANQGSEATYESGFVIDKFPISRPNLTFSTLTVSNMSPEDSSIYLCSASPGETQYFGPGTRLLVL.

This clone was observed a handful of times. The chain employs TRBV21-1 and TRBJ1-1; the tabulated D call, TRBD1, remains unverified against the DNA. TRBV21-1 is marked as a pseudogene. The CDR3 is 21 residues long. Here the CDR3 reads CASSKGPDRERLRYPQTEAFF. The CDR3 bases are TGTGCCAGCAGCAAAGGGCCGGACAGGGAGAGACTACGCTACCCCCAGACTGAAGCTTTCTTT.

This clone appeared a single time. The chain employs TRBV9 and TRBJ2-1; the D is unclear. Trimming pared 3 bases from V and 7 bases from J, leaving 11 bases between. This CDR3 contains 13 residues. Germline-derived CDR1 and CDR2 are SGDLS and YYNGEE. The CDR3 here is CASSATRANEQFF. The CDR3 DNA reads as TGTGCCAGCAGCGCGACACGAGCAAATGAGCAGTTCTTC.

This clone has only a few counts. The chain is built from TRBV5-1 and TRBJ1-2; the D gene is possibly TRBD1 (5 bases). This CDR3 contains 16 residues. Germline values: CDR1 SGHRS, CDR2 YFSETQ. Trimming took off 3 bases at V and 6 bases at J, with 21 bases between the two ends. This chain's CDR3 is CASSSPRAGQTDGYTF. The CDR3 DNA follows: TGCGCCAGCAGCTCCCCCAGGGCAGGGCAAACGGATGGCTACACCTTC.

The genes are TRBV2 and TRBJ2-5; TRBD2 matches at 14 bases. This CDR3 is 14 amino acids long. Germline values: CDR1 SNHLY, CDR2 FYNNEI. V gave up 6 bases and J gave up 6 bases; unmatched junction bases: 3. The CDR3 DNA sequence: TGTGCCAGCAGGACTAGCGGGGGGGTGAAGACCCAGTACTTC. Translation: CASRTSGGVKTQYF.

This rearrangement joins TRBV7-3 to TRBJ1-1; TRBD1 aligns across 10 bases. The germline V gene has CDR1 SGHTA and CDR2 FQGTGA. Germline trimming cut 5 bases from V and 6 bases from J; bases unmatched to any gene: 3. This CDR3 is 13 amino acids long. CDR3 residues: CASSQGQGPEAFF. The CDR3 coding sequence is TGTGCCAGCAGCCAGGGACAGGGGCCTGAAGCTTTCTTT. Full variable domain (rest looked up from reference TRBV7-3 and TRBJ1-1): GAGVSQTPSNKVTEKGKYVELRCDPISGHTALYWYRQSLGQGPEFLIYFQGTGAADDSGLPNDRFFAVRPEGSVSTLKIQRTERGDSAVYLCASSQGQGPEAFFGQGTRLTVV.

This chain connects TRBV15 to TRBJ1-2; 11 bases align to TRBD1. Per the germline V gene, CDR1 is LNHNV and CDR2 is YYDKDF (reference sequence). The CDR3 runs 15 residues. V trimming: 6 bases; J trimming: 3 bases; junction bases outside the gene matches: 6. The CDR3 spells CATRFPGQGDYGYTF. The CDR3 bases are TGTGCCACCAGGTTCCCGGGACAGGGGGACTATGGCTACACCTTC.

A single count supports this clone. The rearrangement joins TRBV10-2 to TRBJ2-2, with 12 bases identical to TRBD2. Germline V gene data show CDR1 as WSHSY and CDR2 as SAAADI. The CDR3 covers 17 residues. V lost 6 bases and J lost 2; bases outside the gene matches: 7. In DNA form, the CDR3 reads TGCGCCAGCAGGGGAACTAGCGGGGGGTTCAACACCGGGGAGCTGTTTTTT. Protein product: CASRGTSGGFNTGELFF.

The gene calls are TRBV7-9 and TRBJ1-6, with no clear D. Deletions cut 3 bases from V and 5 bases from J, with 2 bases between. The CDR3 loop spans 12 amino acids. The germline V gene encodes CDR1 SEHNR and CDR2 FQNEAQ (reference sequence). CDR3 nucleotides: TGTGCCAGCAGCTTCAATAATTCACCCCTCCACTTT. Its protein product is CASSFNNSPLHF.

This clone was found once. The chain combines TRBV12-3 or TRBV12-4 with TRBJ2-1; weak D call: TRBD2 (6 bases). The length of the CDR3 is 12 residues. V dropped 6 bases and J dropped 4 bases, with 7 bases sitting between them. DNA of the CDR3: TGTGCCAGCAGCCGGGGGTACAATGAGCAGTTCTTC. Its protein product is CASSRGYNEQFF.

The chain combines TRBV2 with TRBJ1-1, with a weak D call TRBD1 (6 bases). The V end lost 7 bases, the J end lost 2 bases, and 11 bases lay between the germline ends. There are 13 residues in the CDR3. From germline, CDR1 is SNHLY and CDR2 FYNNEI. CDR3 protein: CASTGQLNTEAFF. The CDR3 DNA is TGTGCCAGCACCGGACAGCTAAACACTGAAGCTTTCTTT.

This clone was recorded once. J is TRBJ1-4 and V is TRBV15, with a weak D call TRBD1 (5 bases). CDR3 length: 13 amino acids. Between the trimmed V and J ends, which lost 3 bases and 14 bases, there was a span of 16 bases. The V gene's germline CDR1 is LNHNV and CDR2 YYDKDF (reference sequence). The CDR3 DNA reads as TGTGCCACCAGCAGCGGGACTGCCCTATGGCTGTTTTTT. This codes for CATSSGTALWLFF.